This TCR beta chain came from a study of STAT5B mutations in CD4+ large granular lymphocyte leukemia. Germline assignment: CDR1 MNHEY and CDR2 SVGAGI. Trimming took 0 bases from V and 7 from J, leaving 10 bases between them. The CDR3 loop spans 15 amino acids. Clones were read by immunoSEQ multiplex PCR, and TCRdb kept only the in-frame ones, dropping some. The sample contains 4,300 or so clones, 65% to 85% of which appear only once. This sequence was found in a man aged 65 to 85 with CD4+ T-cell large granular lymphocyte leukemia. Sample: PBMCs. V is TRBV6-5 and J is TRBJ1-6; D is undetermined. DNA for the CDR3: TGTGCCAGCAGTTACTCCGGGAGAGAAAATTCACCCCTCCACTTT. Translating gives CASSYSGRENSPLHF.